This is a list of T cell receptor beta chains from one sample in a study of molecular identifiers for immune sequencing clone quantification. TCRdb passed the PCR reads through MiXCR, listing each CDR3 protein once. The table records approximately 680,000 distinct CDR3 sequences, around 25% of them present only once. The sample was naive CD8+ T cells from blood, with Jurkat cell RNA spiked in. The receptors were sampled from a human donor in good health. Some libraries in this study had Jurkat cell RNA spiked in. CDR3s leave out the opening cysteine and the closing phenylalanine or tryptophan. Clone size is stated in some rows and not others, as once, few, many or a class when expanded.

J gene | V gene | clone size | CDR3 protein
TRBJ2-7 | TRBV6-2/TRBV6-3 | many | ASSYFYRGRGDEQY
TRBJ1-4 | TRBV12-3/TRBV12-4 | . | ASSAGGSGNEKLF
TRBJ2-5 | TRBV28 | . | ASTTPRTVEETQY
TRBJ1-2 | TRBV14 | . | AGSHPRDRGNYGYT
TRBJ2-2 | TRBV6-2/TRBV6-3 | few | ASSYLGIGGELF
TRBJ2-7 | TRBV28 | . | ASSPFLEMAYEQY
TRBJ2-2 | TRBV9 | many | ASSLTKTENTGELF
TRBJ1-5 | TRBV28 | many | ASTYRGTHSNQPQH
TRBJ2-7 | TRBV4-3 | . | ASSQESDVRYSYEQY
TRBJ2-3 | TRBV29-1 | many | SVGTGSTDTQY
TRBJ2-2 | TRBV4-3 | few | ASSLPGAIGTGELF
TRBJ2-2 | TRBV19 | many | ASSMESENTGELF
TRBJ2-7 | TRBV10-3 | few | AISESTDSSYEQY
TRBJ1-2 | TRBV2 | many | ASSPGQGAYGYT
TRBJ2-3 | TRBV29-1 | . | SVDEFSAPPS
TRBJ2-3 | TRBV9 | few | ASSSEVGGTDTQY
TRBJ2-1 | TRBV5-1 | . | ASSLAGGLFYNEQF
TRBJ2-7 | TRBV5-1 | few | ASSVGTASSYEQY
TRBJ1-4 | TRBV7-8 | . | ASRPRTDREKLF
TRBJ2-1 | TRBV4-3 | . | ASSQQQGNEQF
TRBJ2-7 | TRBV19 | . | ASSRRPGTVISAQS
TRBJ2-5 | TRBV2 | few | ASRQDRGYETQY
TRBJ2-3 | TRBV12-3/TRBV12-4 | many | ASSPRDYDTDTQY
TRBJ2-7 | TRBV16 | few | ASSQPSNEQY
TRBJ1-4 | TRBV6-2/TRBV6-3 | . | ASRKENRRNEKLF
TRBJ1-2 | TRBV28 | few | ASSSWIEGYT
TRBJ2-5 | TRBV5-1 | few | ASSLIRGRETQY
TRBJ2-2 | TRBV15 | . | ATSRGEFGAGELF
TRBJ1-1 | TRBV6-1 | few | ASPPEAF
TRBJ2-2 | TRBV7-2 | few | ASSSPSGGVTGELF
TRBJ1-1 | TRBV3-1 | few | ASSQETGRTGDTEAF
TRBJ2-6 | TRBV14 | . | ASSQDSGTGANVLT
TRBJ2-1 | TRBV5-6 | many | ASSSTGNEQF
TRBJ1-1 | TRBV19 | . | ASSTWTGYTEAF
TRBJ2-1 | TRBV11-2 | few | ASSFSFNEQF
TRBJ2-5 | TRBV5-1 | many | ASSPPNQETQY
TRBJ2-7 | TRBV19 | once | ASSFLTADEQY
TRBJ2-7 | TRBV4-3 | . | ASSQDWGSREQY
TRBJ2-3 | TRBV7-8 | many | ASSLGDYITDTQY
TRBJ2-7 | TRBV9 | . | ASSVASQPYEQY
TRBJ2-2 | TRBV7-3 | few | ASSLPTSGDNTGELF
TRBJ2-3 | TRBV20-1 | many | SARDFWQSTDTQY